Given below is one T cell receptor (beta chain) in context. The record originates from a study of tumor and adjacent non-tumor tissue in lung cancer. Three rounds of nested PCR, following a modified ARM-PCR protocol, produced the TCRbeta library. TCRdb ran MiXCR on the multiplex PCR reads and lists one entry per CDR3 protein. The sample includes fewer than 45,000 distinct CDR3 sequences, 60% to 70% seen only once; the top ten take about 20%. The germline CDR1 and CDR2 sequences are SGHVS and FQNEAQ. V shed 1 base, J shed 8 bases, and the junction held 8 bases outside the gene matches. The CDR3 runs 16 residues. No cell sorting was done before RNA was extracted from the tissue. Distant lung tissue was collected more than 3 cm away from the tumor edge.

The rearrangement uses TRBV7-8 and TRBJ1-6; 7 bases line up with TRBD1. The receptor's source is a woman between 35 and 50 years old with non-small cell lung cancer. The sequencing input was distant non-tumor lung tissue. The CDR3 loop reads CASSLDPQGGDSPLHF. In nucleotides, the CDR3 is TGTGCCAGCAGCTTAGACCCGCAGGGGGGGGATTCACCCCTCCACTTT.